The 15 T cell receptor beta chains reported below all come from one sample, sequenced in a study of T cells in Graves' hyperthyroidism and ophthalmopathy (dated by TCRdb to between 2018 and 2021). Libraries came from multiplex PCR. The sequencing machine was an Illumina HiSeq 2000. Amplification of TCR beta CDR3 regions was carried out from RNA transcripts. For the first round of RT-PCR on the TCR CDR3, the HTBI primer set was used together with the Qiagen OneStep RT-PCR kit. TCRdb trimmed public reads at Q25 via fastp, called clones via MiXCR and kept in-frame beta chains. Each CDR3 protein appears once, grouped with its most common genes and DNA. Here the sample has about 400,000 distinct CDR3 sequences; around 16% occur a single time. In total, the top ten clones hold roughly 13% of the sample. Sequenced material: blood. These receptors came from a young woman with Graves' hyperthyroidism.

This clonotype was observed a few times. CDR3: CASTKTGEEETQYF. CDR3 DNA sequence: TGTGCCAGCACTAAAACGGGGGAGGAAGAGACCCAGTACTTC. The chain joins TRBV9 to TRBJ2-5; D is perhaps TRBD2 (6 bases). There are 14 residues in the CDR3. V was trimmed by 6 bases and J by 3 bases, leaving 15 bases between them. The germline V gene has CDR1 SGDLS and CDR2 YYNGEE.

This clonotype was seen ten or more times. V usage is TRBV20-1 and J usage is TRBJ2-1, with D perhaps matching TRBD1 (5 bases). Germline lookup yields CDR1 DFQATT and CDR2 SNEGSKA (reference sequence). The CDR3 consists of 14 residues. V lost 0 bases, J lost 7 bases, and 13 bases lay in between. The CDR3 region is CSARDLQGGNEQFF. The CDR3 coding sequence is TGCAGTGCTAGAGATTTGCAGGGTGGTAATGAGCAGTTCTTC.

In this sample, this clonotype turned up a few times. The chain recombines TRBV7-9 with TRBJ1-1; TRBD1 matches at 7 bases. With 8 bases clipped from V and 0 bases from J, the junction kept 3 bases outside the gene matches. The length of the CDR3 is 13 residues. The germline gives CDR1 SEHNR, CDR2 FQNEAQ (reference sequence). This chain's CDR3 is CASQGGMNTEAFF. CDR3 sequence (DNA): TGTGCCAGCCAGGGGGGGATGAACACTGAAGCTTTCTTT. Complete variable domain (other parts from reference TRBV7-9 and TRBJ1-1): DTGVSQNPRHKITKRGQNVTFRCDPISEHNRLYWYRQTLGQGPEFLTYFQNEAQLEKSRLLSDRFSAERPKGSFSTLEIQRTEQGDSAMYLCASQGGMNTEAFFGQGTRLTVV.

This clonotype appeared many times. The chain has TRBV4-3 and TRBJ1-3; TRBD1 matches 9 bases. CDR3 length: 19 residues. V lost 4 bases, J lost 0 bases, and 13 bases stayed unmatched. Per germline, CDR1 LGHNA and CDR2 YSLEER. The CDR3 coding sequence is TGCGCCAGCAGCCCAGACGGGACAGGGCCCAAAAACTCTGGAAACACCATATATTTT. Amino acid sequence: CASSPDGTGPKNSGNTIYF.

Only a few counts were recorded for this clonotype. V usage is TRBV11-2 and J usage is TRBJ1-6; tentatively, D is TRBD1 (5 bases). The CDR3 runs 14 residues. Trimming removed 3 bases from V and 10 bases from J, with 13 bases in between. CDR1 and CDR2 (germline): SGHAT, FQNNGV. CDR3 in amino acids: CASSFPGRRSPLHF. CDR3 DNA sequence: TGTGCCAGCAGCTTCCCAGGGCGGCGGTCACCCCTCCACTTT.

As DNA, the CDR3 is TGCAGTGCTACCCCCTTGGGGGGGGGCCGAGATACGCAGTATTTT. Translation: CSATPLGGGRDTQYF. The chain employs TRBV20-1 and TRBJ2-3, with D maybe TRBD2 (7 bases). Germline lookup yields CDR1 DFQATT and CDR2 SNEGSKA (reference sequence). V was trimmed by 4 bases and J by 5 bases, leaving 19 bases between them. The CDR3 sequence is 15 residues long.

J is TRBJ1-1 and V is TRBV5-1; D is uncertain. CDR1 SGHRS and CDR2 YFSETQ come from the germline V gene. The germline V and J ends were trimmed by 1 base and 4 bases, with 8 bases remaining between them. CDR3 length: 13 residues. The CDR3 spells CASSLIGGTEAFF. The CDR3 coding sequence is TGCGCCAGCAGCTTGATTGGCGGCACTGAAGCTTTCTTT.

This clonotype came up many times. The CDR3 DNA reads as TGTGCCAGCAGCCTCTGGACTAACGAGCAGTACTTC. This sequence encodes CASSLWTNEQYF. The rearrangement links TRBV7-9 to TRBJ2-7; D perhaps matches TRBD2 (6 bases). Germline CDR1 reads SEHNR; CDR2 reads FQNEAQ (reference sequence). V was pared by 5 bases and J by 5 bases, with 10 bases between. The CDR3 sequence is 12 residues long. Looking up the rest from reference TRBV7-9 and TRBJ2-7 gives the full variable domain: DTGVSQNPRHKITKRGQNVTFRCDPISEHNRLYWYRQTLGQGPEFLTYFQNEAQLEKSRLLSDRFSAERPKGSFSTLEIQRTEQGDSAMYLCASSLWTNEQYFGPGTRLTVT.

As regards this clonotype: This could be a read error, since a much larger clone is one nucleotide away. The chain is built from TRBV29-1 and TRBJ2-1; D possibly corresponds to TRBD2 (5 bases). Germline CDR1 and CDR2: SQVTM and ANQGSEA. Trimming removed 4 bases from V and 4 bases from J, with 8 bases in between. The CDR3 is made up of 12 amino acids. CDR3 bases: TGCAGCGTTGTCGCGGGTTACAATGAGCAGTTCTTC. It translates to CSVVAGYNEQFF.

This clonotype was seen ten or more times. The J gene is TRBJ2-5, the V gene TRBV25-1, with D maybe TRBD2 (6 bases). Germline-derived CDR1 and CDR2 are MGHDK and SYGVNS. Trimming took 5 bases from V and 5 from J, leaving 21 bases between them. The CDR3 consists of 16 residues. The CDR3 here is CASSRLSGTSRETQYF. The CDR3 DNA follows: TGTGCCAGCAGTCGTTTATCGGGAACTAGCCGGGAGACCCAGTACTTC. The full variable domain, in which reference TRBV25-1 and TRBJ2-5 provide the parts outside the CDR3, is EADIYQTPRYLVIGTGKKITLECSQTMGHDKMYWYQQDPGMELHLIHYSYGVNSTEKGDLSSESTVSRIRTEHFPLTLESARPSHTSQYLCASSRLSGTSRETQYFGPGTRLLVL.

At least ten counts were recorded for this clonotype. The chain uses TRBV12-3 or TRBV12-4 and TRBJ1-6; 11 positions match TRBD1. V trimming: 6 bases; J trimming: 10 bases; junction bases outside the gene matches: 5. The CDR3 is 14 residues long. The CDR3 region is CASRTGQGESPLHF. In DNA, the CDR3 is TGTGCCAGCAGGACGGGACAGGGGGAATCACCCCTCCACTTT.

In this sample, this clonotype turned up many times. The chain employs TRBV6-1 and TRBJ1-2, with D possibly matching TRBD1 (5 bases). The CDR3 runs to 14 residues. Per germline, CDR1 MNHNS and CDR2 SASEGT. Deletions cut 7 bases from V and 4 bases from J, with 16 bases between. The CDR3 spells CASTRRGGIYGYTF. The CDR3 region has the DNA TGTGCCAGCACCCGTCGGGGCGGAATCTATGGCTACACCTTC.

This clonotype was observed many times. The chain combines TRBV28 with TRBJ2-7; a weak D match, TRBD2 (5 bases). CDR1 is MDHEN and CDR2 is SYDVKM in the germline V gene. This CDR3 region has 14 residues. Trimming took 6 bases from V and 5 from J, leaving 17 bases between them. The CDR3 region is CASRLGENSHEQYF. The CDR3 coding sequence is TGTGCCAGCAGATTGGGAGAGAACTCACACGAGCAGTACTTC.

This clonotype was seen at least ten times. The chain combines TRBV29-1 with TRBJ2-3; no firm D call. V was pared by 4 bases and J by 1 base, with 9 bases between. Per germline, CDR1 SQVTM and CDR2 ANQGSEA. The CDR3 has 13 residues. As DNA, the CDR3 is TGCAGCGTTGGTCCGTCCGGCACAGATACGCAGTATTTT. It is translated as CSVGPSGTDTQYF.

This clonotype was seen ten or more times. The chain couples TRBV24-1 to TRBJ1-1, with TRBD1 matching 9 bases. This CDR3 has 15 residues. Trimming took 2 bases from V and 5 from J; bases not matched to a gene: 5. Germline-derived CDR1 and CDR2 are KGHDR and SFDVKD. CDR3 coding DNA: TGTGCCACCAGTGATTCCGGGACAGGGCAAACTGAAGCTTTCTTT. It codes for CATSDSGTGQTEAFF.